The 21 T cell receptor beta chains below come from one sample, sequenced in a study of circulating and synovial CD4+ cells in juvenile arthritis. Libraries were prepared by immunoSEQ multiplex PCR; TCRdb keeps only in-frame clonotypes and omits some of them. This sample has about 32,000 clones, with roughly 95% found just once. Sequencing was done on a sample of CD4+ T cells from blood. These receptor sequences come from a human donor with juvenile idiopathic arthritis.

This chain uses TRBV10-3 with TRBJ2-7; 8 bases are a match to TRBD2. The CDR3 totals 16 residues. Germline assignment: CDR1 ENHRY and CDR2 SYGVKD. Trimming removed 2 bases from V and 2 bases from J; junction bases left unmatched: 8. CDR3 sequence (DNA): TGTGCCATCAGTGAGCGACGGGAGGGACAAGCCTACGAGCAGTACTTC. Translation gives CAISERREGQAYEQYF.

The chain recombines TRBV9 with TRBJ2-7, with 10 bases identical to TRBD2. CDR3 length: 14 amino acids. J was trimmed by 6 bases and V by 0 bases; bases with no gene match: 3. Germline assignment: CDR1 SGDLS and CDR2 YYNGEE. CDR3 DNA sequence: TGTGCCAGCAGCGTAGAAGCGGGAGGGCCCGAGCAGTACTTC. Translating gives CASSVEAGGPEQYF.

In its sample, this clone was seen a few times. The chain is built from TRBV6-1 and TRBJ1-1; D remains unclear. This CDR3 region has 10 residues. V was cut by 9 bases and J by 7 bases, with 9 bases left in between. Germline V CDR1 and CDR2: MNHNS, SASEGT. The CDR3 sequence: CASTIFEAFF. CDR3 sequence (DNA): TGTGCCAGTACAATTTTTGAAGCTTTCTTT.

The rearrangement links TRBV28 to TRBJ2-1; maybe TRBD2 (6 bases). From germline, CDR1 is MDHEN and CDR2 SYDVKM. This CDR3 is 14 amino acids long. V was pared by 4 bases and J by 4 bases, with 11 bases between. CDR3 in amino acids: CASSSRDFYNEQFF. CDR3 bases: TGTGCCAGCAGTTCCCGGGACTTTTACAATGAGCAGTTCTTC.

This chain links TRBV29-1 with TRBJ2-7; TRBD1 agrees at 9 bases. Germline V lookup: CDR1 SQVTM, CDR2 ANQGSEA. The junction had 9 bases not matched to a gene; V was cut back by 1 base and J by 5 bases. This CDR3 region has 15 residues. The CDR3 loop is CSVEVSSGQGNEQYF. The CDR3 bases are TGCAGCGTTGAAGTTTCATCCGGACAGGGGAACGAGCAGTACTTC.

V and J are TRBV18 and TRBJ2-7; D remains ambiguous. Germline V gene sequence: CDR1 KGHSH, CDR2 LQKENI. This CDR3 is built from 12 residues. Trimming removed 3 bases from V and 0 bases from J, with 3 bases in between. The CDR3 reads CASSPLSYEQYF. CDR3 bases: TGTGCCAGCTCACCCCTCTCCTACGAGCAGTACTTC.

CDR3 sequence: CASSETGQGAQFF. The CDR3 nucleotides are TGTGCCAGCAGTGAAACGGGACAGGGGGCTCAGTTCTTC. This chain connects TRBV2 to TRBJ2-1, with 12 positions matching TRBD1. CDR3 size: 13 residues. Germline loops: CDR1 SNHLY, CDR2 FYNNEI. V dropped 2 bases and J dropped 13; count of bases not matched to a gene: 3.

The chain recombines TRBV5-1 with TRBJ2-1; 16 positions match TRBD2. From germline, CDR1 is SGHRS and CDR2 YFSETQ. The CDR3 loop spans 19 amino acids. V was pared by 3 bases and J by 1 base, with 7 bases of the junction left unmatched. The CDR3 here is CASSYQGLAGGPSYNEQFF. CDR3 bases: TGCGCCAGCAGCTACCAGGGACTAGCGGGAGGGCCTTCCTACAATGAGCAGTTCTTC.

The chain joins TRBV6-5 to TRBJ2-1; D is unclear. Deletions cut 6 bases from V and 7 bases from J, with 16 bases between. The length of the CDR3 is 14 residues. Germline V CDR1 and CDR2: MNHEY, SVGAGI. This CDR3 reads CASRFTYARNEQFF. CDR3 nucleotide sequence: TGTGCCAGCAGATTTACTTATGCCAGGAATGAGCAGTTCTTC.

V is TRBV27 and J is TRBJ2-1; TRBD2 aligns across 8 bases. The CDR3 consists of 14 residues. CDR1 MNHEY and CDR2 SMNVEV come from the germline V gene (reference sequence). V dropped 5 bases and J dropped 7; count of bases not matched to a gene: 7. The CDR3 protein is CASSPAGGRNEQFF. The CDR3 DNA is TGTGCCAGCAGTCCGGCGGGAGGCAGAAATGAGCAGTTCTTC.

The V and J genes are TRBV7-2 and TRBJ2-5, with 7 bases matching TRBD2. The CDR3 runs to 16 residues. The V and J ends lost 5 bases and 7 bases, in that order; junction bases with no gene match: 16. The germline V gene encodes CDR1 SGHTA and CDR2 FQGNSA. For the CDR3, the DNA is TGTGCCAGCAGCGGCCACGGGAGGAGTCAATGGGGGACCCAGTACTTC. This encodes CASSGHGRSQWGTQYF.

V is TRBV5-1 and J is TRBJ1-1, with D unresolved. The CDR3 runs 15 residues. V lost 0 bases, J lost 1 base, and 10 bases lay in between. Germline V lookup: CDR1 SGHRS, CDR2 YFSETQ. CDR3 nucleotides: TGCGCCAGCAGCTTGGGGTACGGCGGGAACACTGAAGCTTTCTTT. It specifies CASSLGYGGNTEAFF. Filled out from reference TRBV5-1 and TRBJ1-1, the complete variable domain reads KAGVTQTPRYLIKTRGQQVTLSCSPISGHRSVSWYQQTPGQGLQFLFEYFSETQRNKGNFPGRFSGRQFSNSRSEMNVSTLELGDSALYLCASSLGYGGNTEAFFGQGTRLTVV.

The V gene is TRBV4-1, the J gene TRBJ2-2, with a weak D call TRBD2 (6 bases). CDR1 is MGHRA, CDR2 YSYEKL, per germline. Trimming removed 0 bases from V and 1 base from J, with 6 bases in between. CDR3 length equals 15 residues. The CDR3 sequence is CASSQDGRNTGELFF. The CDR3 DNA sequence: TGCGCCAGCAGCCAAGACGGGAGGAACACCGGGGAGCTGTTTTTT.

The rearrangement links TRBV18 to TRBJ2-3, with 13 bases aligning to TRBD2. Germline CDR1 reads KGHSH; CDR2 reads LQKENI. Trimming cost V 0 bases and J 0 bases; bases outside gene matches: 3. The CDR3 sequence is 18 residues long. The chain's CDR3 is CASSPPGLAGQSTDTQYF. CDR3 DNA sequence: TGTGCCAGCTCACCACCGGGACTAGCGGGACAGAGCACAGATACGCAGTATTTT.

J is TRBJ1-5 and V is TRBV30; D possibly corresponds to TRBD1 (5 bases). The length of the CDR3 is 13 residues. V lost 2 bases and J lost 4, with 9 bases in between. CDR1 is GTSNPN, CDR2 SVGIG, per germline (reference sequence). Here the CDR3 DNA reads TGTGCCTGGAGTCGACAGCTTAATCAGCCCCAGCATTTT. Encoded protein: CAWSRQLNQPQHF.

This rearrangement joins TRBV5-1 to TRBJ2-2; D is unclear. V was cut by 0 bases and J by 4 bases, with 7 bases left in between. Germline CDR1 is SGHRS and CDR2 is YFSETQ. The CDR3 has 14 amino acids. As DNA, the CDR3 is TGCGCCAGCAGCTTGGACGGGTTCACCGGGGAGCTGTTTTTT. Protein: CASSLDGFTGELFF.

The J gene is TRBJ2-5, the V gene TRBV11-2, with 11 bases that match TRBD2. With 5 bases clipped from V and 2 bases from J, the junction kept 4 bases outside the gene matches. The germline V gene encodes CDR1 SGHAT and CDR2 FQNNGV. CDR3 size: 15 residues. CDR3 region: CASSPLAGGQETQYF. CDR3 nucleotide sequence: TGTGCCAGCAGCCCCCTAGCGGGAGGACAAGAGACCCAGTACTTC.

The chain recombines TRBV2 with TRBJ1-4, with TRBD1 matching over 7 bases. Germline CDR1 SNHLY, CDR2 FYNNEI. CDR3 size: 12 residues. V was pared by 8 bases and J by 11 bases, with 8 bases of the junction left unmatched. CDR3 amino acids: CASDPAGGKLFF. The DNA of the CDR3 is TGTGCCAGCGACCCCGCAGGGGGGAAACTGTTTTTT.

This chain links TRBV5-5 with TRBJ1-5; D gene unclear. The germline V and J ends were trimmed by 2 bases and 9 bases, with 6 bases remaining between them. Germline CDR1 reads SGHKS; CDR2 reads YYEKEE (reference sequence). This CDR3 is built from 11 residues. The CDR3 DNA sequence: TGTGCCAGCAGCTTCGTGCGGCCCCAGCATTTT. This translates into CASSFVRPQHF.

The chain employs TRBV11-2 and TRBJ2-7, with 8 bases aligning to TRBD2. V lost 3 bases and J lost 2; bases outside the gene matches: 6. CDR1 and CDR2 (germline): SGHAT, FQNNGV. This CDR3 comprises 15 residues. CDR3 sequence: CASSFPGRAPYEQYF. In DNA form, the CDR3 reads TGTGCCAGCAGCTTCCCCGGGAGGGCCCCCTACGAGCAGTACTTC.

V and J are TRBV29-1 and TRBJ2-5; 9 bases agree with TRBD1. Germline trimming cut 3 bases from V and 3 bases from J; bases unmatched to any gene: 8. The length of the CDR3 is 15 residues. Germline V gene data show CDR1 as SQVTM and CDR2 as ANQGSEA. The DNA of the CDR3 is TGCAGCGTTGAGAAGACAGGGGGTAGGGAAGAGACCCAGTACTTC. It specifies CSVEKTGGREETQYF. Supplemented by reference TRBV29-1 and TRBJ2-5, the full variable domain reads SAVISQKPSRDICQRGTSLTIQCQVDSQVTMMFWYRQQPGQSLTLIATANQGSEATYESGFVIDKFPISRPNLTFSTLTVSNMSPEDSSIYLCSVEKTGGREETQYFGPGTRLLVL.